Presented here are 28 T cell receptor beta chains from one specimen sequenced in a study of Ad26.COV2.S vaccination and SARS-CoV-2 variants. Repertoires were generated with immunoSEQ multiplex PCR, while TCRdb's copy carries only in-frame clones and drops some. This sample has 330,000 or so clones, with approximately 87% found just once. Treatment denoted: about 20 received Ad26.COV2.S at low or high dose, single or two shots; roughly 5 received placebo; per-sample allocation not given. The study sampled participants on day 63 after the first vaccine or placebo injection. The sequences come from peripheral blood, collected in a trial of Ad26.COV2.S vaccine versus placebo. Receptors were obtained from a person between 18 and 59 years old who received the Ad26.COV2.S COVID-19 vaccine or a placebo.

V is TRBV18 and J is TRBJ1-6; TRBD1 might be the D (5 bases). This CDR3 has 19 amino acids. Germline CDR1 KGHSH, CDR2 LQKENI. The V end was cut by 6 bases, the J end by 0 bases, with 21 bases between. The CDR3 DNA is TGTGCCAGCTCCCCGGTAGGGGCACTAATAAGCTCCTATAATTCACCCCTCCACTTT. Protein product: CASSPVGALISSYNSPLHF. The full variable domain, with the rest looked up from reference TRBV18 and TRBJ1-6, is NAGVMQNPRHLVRRRGQEARLRCSPMKGHSHVYWYRQLPEEGLKFMVYLQKENIIDESGMPKERFSAEFPKEGPSILRIQQVVRGDSAAYFCASSPVGALISSYNSPLHFGNGTRLTVT.

This rearrangement joins TRBV18 to TRBJ2-2, with 7 bases identical to TRBD1. Trimming cost V 3 bases and J 4 bases; bases outside gene matches: 5. Germline CDR1 is KGHSH and CDR2 is LQKENI. The CDR3 has 15 amino acids. The CDR3 bases are TGTGCCAGCTCACCGGACAGGAGCCGCACCGGGGAGCTGTTTTTT. Its protein is CASSPDRSRTGELFF.

The chain links TRBV9 to TRBJ2-7; 11 nucleotides align to TRBD2. There are 16 residues in the CDR3. After removal of 4 bases from V and 2 bases from J, the junction contained 8 bases not matched to a gene. Germline V CDR1 and CDR2: SGDLS, YYNGEE. In DNA form, the CDR3 reads TGTGCCAGCAGCCCTGGGACTAGCGGATTGCCCTACGAGCAGTACTTC. It is translated as CASSPGTSGLPYEQYF.

A remark on this clone: The sample has other DNA sequences that encode this CDR3 too. This rearrangement joins TRBV12-3 or TRBV12-4 to TRBJ2-7; no clear D. This CDR3 spans 11 amino acids. The V and J ends lost 1 base and 4 bases respectively, with 2 bases between them. The CDR3 spells CASSLGYEQYF. The CDR3 DNA follows: TGTGCCAGCAGTTTAGGATACGAGCAGTACTTC.

V gene TRBV6-5 combines with J gene TRBJ1-6; TRBD1 is a possible D gene (6 bases). The CDR3 is made up of 14 amino acids. Germline V gives CDR1 MNHEY, CDR2 SVGAGI. Trimming took off 8 bases at V and 10 bases at J, with 18 bases between the two ends. The CDR3 loop is CASGITGPQSPLHF. Written as DNA, the CDR3 is TGTGCCAGCGGAATTACAGGGCCCCAGTCACCCCTCCACTTT.

The chain links TRBV6-5 to TRBJ1-4; D gene ambiguous. V lost 6 bases and J lost 5, with 10 bases in between. This CDR3 contains 13 residues. CDR1 MNHEY and CDR2 SVGAGI come from the germline V gene. The CDR3 reads CASSRTLNEKLFF. As DNA, the CDR3 is TGTGCCAGCAGCCGGACGTTAAATGAAAAACTGTTTTTT.

The chain has TRBV4-3 and TRBJ2-1; TRBD2 matches at 15 bases. Looked up from germline, CDR1 is LGHNA and CDR2 is YSLEER. The CDR3 spans 16 residues. The junction had 5 bases not matched to a gene; V was cut back by 3 bases and J by 8 bases. Written as DNA, the CDR3 is TGCGCCAGCAGCCACGATGGACTAGCGGGAGGGGATGAGCAGTTCTTC. This sequence encodes CASSHDGLAGGDEQFF.

CDR3 sequence (DNA): TGTGCCAGCAGTTCCAGGGAAGTCTTGAACACTGAAGCTTTCTTT. Amino acids: CASSSREVLNTEAFF. V gene TRBV28 combines with J gene TRBJ1-1; a weak D match, TRBD1 (5 bases). The V gene's germline CDR1 is MDHEN and CDR2 SYDVKM. Between the trimmed V and J ends, which lost 4 bases and 0 bases, there was a span of 12 bases. This CDR3 is 15 amino acids long.

This clone came up once. The genes are TRBV2 and TRBJ1-6; D unresolved. V was pared by 4 bases and J by 5 bases, with 15 bases between. Germline V lookup: CDR1 SNHLY, CDR2 FYNNEI. The CDR3 totals 16 residues. The CDR3 DNA is TGTGCCAGCAGTGTCAGCCAGGAGGTCGATAATTCACCCCTCCACTTT. Protein: CASSVSQEVDNSPLHF.

The rearrangement links TRBV7-9 to TRBJ1-1, with 8 bases lining up with TRBD1. Germline trimming cut 2 bases from V and 4 bases from J; bases unmatched to any gene: 6. Germline V gives CDR1 SEHNR, CDR2 FQNEAQ (reference sequence). The CDR3 totals 15 residues. For the CDR3, the DNA is TGTGCCAGCAGCTTATCGGGACAGGTCCGCACTGAAGCTTTCTTT. Translating it yields CASSLSGQVRTEAFF.

The count of this clone is one. The V gene is TRBV21-1, the J gene TRBJ2-1. TRBV21-1 is a pseudogene segment. The CDR3 has 16 residues. The CDR3 here is CASGKSSLYSYNEQFF. The CDR3 nucleotides read TGTGCCAGCGGAAAAAGTTCACTCTACTCCTACAATGAGCAGTTCTTC.

In its sample, this clone was seen a few times. This chain links TRBV7-9 with TRBJ1-2; TRBD1 matches 7 bases. V lost 4 bases and J lost 2; bases outside the gene matches: 1. The CDR3 extends over 13 amino acids. Germline loops: CDR1 SEHNR, CDR2 FQNEAQ (reference sequence). CDR3 residues: CASSWDSNYGYTF. In nucleotides, the CDR3 is TGTGCCAGCAGCTGGGACAGCAACTATGGCTACACCTTC.

This chain links TRBV6-2 or TRBV6-3 with TRBJ2-3, with TRBD1 matching over 10 bases. This CDR3 comprises 15 residues. The germline gives CDR1 MNHEY, CDR2 SVGEGT. With V trimmed by 2 bases and J by 5 bases, 4 bases remained unmatched. The CDR3 loop is CASSYGQGDIDTQYF. As DNA, the CDR3 is TGTGCCAGCAGTTACGGACAGGGGGATATAGATACGCAGTATTTT.

Ten or more counts support this clone. This chain uses TRBV7-9 with TRBJ2-1; tentative D call: TRBD2 (6 bases). This CDR3 has 13 residues. CDR1 and CDR2 from the germline V gene are SEHNR and FQNEAQ (reference sequence). The V end was cut by 3 bases, the J end by 10 bases, with 13 bases between. CDR3 nucleotides: TGTGCCAGCAGCTTCTCGACGGGGGACGAGCAGTTCTTC. This gives the protein CASSFSTGDEQFF.

J is TRBJ1-2 and V is TRBV29-1; D possibly corresponds to TRBD1 (6 bases). Trimming took off 6 bases at V and 0 bases at J, with 11 bases between the two ends. Germline V gene lookup returns CDR1 SQVTM and CDR2 ANQGSEA. The CDR3 is made up of 13 amino acids. CDR3 coding DNA: TGCAGCGTCCTCTGGGACACTAACTATGGCTACACCTTC. It yields the protein CSVLWDTNYGYTF.

The gene calls are TRBV5-1 and TRBJ1-1; D might be TRBD1 (6 bases). This CDR3 has 15 amino acids. Germline values: CDR1 SGHRS, CDR2 YFSETQ. Trimming removed 4 bases from V and 0 bases from J, with 13 bases in between. This CDR3 is CASSLSGDLNTEAFF. The CDR3, as DNA: TGCGCCAGCAGCCTTTCAGGGGACTTGAACACTGAAGCTTTCTTT.

This chain uses TRBV5-1 with TRBJ1-1, with a weak D call TRBD1 (5 bases). The CDR3 is 17 amino acids. The V gene's germline CDR1 is SGHRS and CDR2 YFSETQ. Trimming took off 4 bases at V and 0 bases at J, with 19 bases between the two ends. CDR3: CASSTGRPAVMNTEAFF. The CDR3 nucleotides read TGCGCCAGCAGCACGGGACGGCCCGCCGTTATGAACACTGAAGCTTTCTTT.

This chain uses TRBV5-1 with TRBJ2-3; 8 nucleotides agree with TRBD2. Germline V gives CDR1 SGHRS, CDR2 YFSETQ. After removal of 5 bases from V and 2 bases from J, the junction contained 4 bases not matched to a gene. The CDR3 loop spans 14 amino acids. CDR3 protein: CASSPGGPTDTQYF. CDR3 coding DNA: TGCGCCAGCAGTCCGGGGGGGCCCACAGATACGCAGTATTTT.

J is TRBJ1-2 and V is TRBV20-1, with D possibly matching TRBD1 (6 bases). This CDR3 contains 12 residues. CDR1 and CDR2 (germline): DFQATT, SNEGSKA (reference sequence). The V and J ends lost 3 bases and 11 bases respectively, with 16 bases between them. Here the CDR3 reads CSASPDSFFYTF. As DNA, the CDR3 is TGCAGTGCTAGTCCGGACAGTTTTTTTTACACCTTC.

The rearrangement links TRBV6-6 to TRBJ1-1, with 8 bases aligning to TRBD1. The CDR3 sequence is 12 residues long. The V gene end was trimmed by 4 bases and the J gene end by 10 bases; junction bases not matched to a gene: 5. Germline assignment: CDR1 MNHNY and CDR2 SVGAGI (reference sequence). The CDR3 nucleotides are TGTGCCAGCAGTTCGGACAGGGAGGGAGCTTTCTTT. This translates into CASSSDREGAFF.

The chain joins TRBV7-9 to TRBJ1-3; D not resolved. V shed 5 bases and J shed 8 bases, with 10 bases lying between them. The CDR3 is 12 residues long. CDR1 is SEHNR, CDR2 FQNEAQ, per germline (reference sequence). This chain's CDR3 is CASSPPVHTIYF. As DNA, the CDR3 is TGTGCCAGCAGCCCCCCAGTACACACCATATATTTT.

The chain carries TRBV7-2 and TRBJ2-1, with 9 bases matching TRBD2. The CDR3 runs 15 residues. V shed 6 bases, J shed 6 bases, and the junction held 9 bases outside the gene matches. Germline V gives CDR1 SGHTA, CDR2 FQGNSA. The CDR3 sequence is CASSRAGGPPNEQFF. The CDR3 coding sequence is TGTGCCAGCAGTCGCGCGGGGGGGCCCCCCAATGAGCAGTTCTTC.

This rearrangement joins TRBV11-3 to TRBJ1-1; D possibly corresponds to TRBD1 (6 bases). Germline loops: CDR1 SGHNT, CDR2 YENEEA. With 4 bases removed from V and 7 bases from J, the gap between germline ends came to 13 bases. There are 13 residues in the CDR3. The CDR3 sequence is CASSSQGIGEAFF. The CDR3 DNA sequence: TGTGCCAGCAGCTCCCAGGGGATCGGTGAAGCTTTCTTT.

Note on this clone: No conserved phenylalanine or tryptophan is present at the end of the CDR3, so a read error is the likely explanation. Because the CDR3's place on the DNA is in doubt, the DNA is left out and the CDR3 is given as listed by TCRdb. This chain connects TRBV11-2 to TRBJ1-1. Per the germline V gene, CDR1 is SGHAT and CDR2 is FQNNGV. The CDR3 totals 11 residues, both ends included. CDR3 amino acids: CASSLGLSGGV.

V and J are TRBV5-1 and TRBJ2-1; D might be TRBD1 (6 bases). V lost 6 bases, J lost 0 bases, and 16 bases lay in between. The CDR3 consists of 16 residues. Looked up from germline, CDR1 is SGHRS and CDR2 is YFSETQ. The CDR3: CASTNRTADSYNEQFF. The CDR3 DNA is TGCGCCAGCACAAATCGGACAGCCGACTCCTACAATGAGCAGTTCTTC.

V and J are TRBV10-3 and TRBJ1-2; D may be TRBD1 (5 bases). There are 14 residues in the CDR3. The V and J ends lost 9 bases and 2 bases respectively, with 16 bases between them. Germline V gene sequence: CDR1 ENHRY, CDR2 SYGVKD. The CDR3 loop is CAIWEGRSNYGYTF. The DNA of the CDR3 is TGTGCCATATGGGAGGGACGGTCCAACTATGGCTACACCTTC.

This clone was seen a single time. This chain connects TRBV5-5 to TRBJ2-3; D gene unclear. Trimming left V 3 bases short and J 0 bases short, with 5 bases between. The CDR3 loop spans 13 amino acids. Germline CDR1 reads SGHKS; CDR2 reads YYEKEE (reference sequence). The CDR3 region has the DNA TGTGCCAGCAGCTCCACTAGCACAGATACGCAGTATTTT. Its translation: CASSSTSTDTQYF.

The V gene is TRBV6-1, the J gene TRBJ1-1; D might be TRBD1 (5 bases). The germline gives CDR1 MNHNS, CDR2 SASEGT. This CDR3 has 14 amino acids. Trimming shortened V by 2 bases and J by 4 bases, and 11 bases separated the two germline ends. The CDR3: CASSESWGGTEAFF. The CDR3, as DNA: TGTGCCAGCAGTGAAAGTTGGGGGGGCACTGAAGCTTTCTTT.